The 12 T cell receptor beta chains below all came from one sample that was sequenced in a study of Graves' ophthalmopathy and Graves' hyperthyroidism. RNA transcripts yielded amplified TCR beta CDR3 regions. First-round RT-PCR relied on HTBI primers, and a second-round multiplex PCR came next. Each CDR3 protein is one row after TCRdb ran MiXCR on the multiplex PCR reads. The data contain hundreds of thousands of distinct CDR3 sequences, about a fifth of them singletons. Sequencing used peripheral blood. The receptors were sampled from a woman aged 18-35 years with stable Graves' hyperthyroidism. Some clones in this sample may be carry-over from other donors' samples.

The chain couples TRBV12-5 to TRBJ2-5, with D uncertain. V dropped 2 bases and J dropped 8 bases, with 12 bases sitting between them. Germline V gives CDR1 LGHNT, CDR2 FRNRAP. This CDR3 comprises 13 residues. CDR3 loop: CASGLPQDLTQYF. The CDR3 region has the DNA TGTGCTAGTGGTTTGCCCCAAGACCTTACCCAGTACTTC.

This clonotype was seen repeatedly, ten times or more. The chain uses TRBV5-1 and TRBJ2-7; D could derive from TRBD1 or TRBD2 (5 bases each). Looked up from germline, CDR1 is SGHRS and CDR2 is YFSETQ. V dropped 1 base and J dropped 3 bases, with 23 bases sitting between them. CDR3 size: 18 residues. CDR3 nucleotide sequence: TGCGCCAGCAGCTTGCAAGGGACGAACTTTGGAGTCTTCTACGAGCAGTACTTC. Encoded protein: CASSLQGTNFGVFYEQYF.

The rearrangement joins TRBV6-1 to TRBJ1-6; 7 nucleotides match TRBD1. Trimming cost V 4 bases and J 8 bases; bases outside gene matches: 5. Germline loops: CDR1 MNHNS, CDR2 SASEGT. This CDR3 comprises 14 residues. The chain's CDR3 is CASSATGVDSPLHF. For the CDR3, the DNA is TGTGCCAGCAGTGCCACAGGGGTGGATTCACCCCTCCACTTT.

This clonotype has a count of ten or more. The V call is TRBV5-1, the J call TRBJ1-5; the D gene is possibly TRBD1 (6 bases). The germline V gene has CDR1 SGHRS and CDR2 YFSETQ. CDR3 length equals 15 residues. V was pared by 0 bases and J by 3 bases, with 10 bases between. The CDR3 DNA reads as TGCGCCAGCAGCTTGGCAGGGGAATACAATCAGCCCCAGCATTTT. Its protein is CASSLAGEYNQPQHF.

This clonotype was found many times. The DNA of the CDR3 is TGCAGTGCTAGAAAGGGACGGTCGAACACTGAAGCTTTCTTT. This sequence encodes CSARKGRSNTEAFF. The rearrangement joins TRBV20-1 to TRBJ1-1; a weak D match, TRBD1 (5 bases). CDR3 length: 14 amino acids. The ends were cut back, 2 bases at V and 1 base at J, with 11 bases in the middle. Germline V gives CDR1 DFQATT, CDR2 SNEGSKA (reference sequence).

This chain joins TRBV28 and TRBJ1-4, with 8 bases that match TRBD1. The CDR3 length is 13 residues. CDR1 and CDR2 from the germline V gene are MDHEN and SYDVKM. Trimming cost V 6 bases and J 8 bases; bases outside gene matches: 5. As DNA, the CDR3 is TGTGCCAGCAGCATCAGGGGGCTGGAAAAACTGTTTTTT. This encodes CASSIRGLEKLFF.

A remark on this clonotype: One end of the junction is discordant with germline, which a read error may explain. V usage is TRBV6-1 and J usage is TRBJ2-5; the match to TRBD2 covers 15 bases. This CDR3 is built from 16 residues. CDR1 and CDR2 from the germline V gene are MNHNS and SASEGT. Here the CDR3 DNA reads TGTGCCAGCAGGAGGGGACTAGCGGGGGGTCAAGAGACCCGGTACTTC. It is translated as CASRRGLAGGQETRYF.

This clonotype was seen only a few times. The chain carries TRBV20-1 and TRBJ1-1, with D unclear. This CDR3 region has 12 residues. From germline, CDR1 is DFQATT and CDR2 SNEGSKA (reference sequence). V lost 4 bases, J lost 1 base, and 7 bases lay in between. CDR3 coding DNA: TGCAGTGCTATTAGTGCGAACACTGAAGCTTTCTTT. Amino acids: CSAISANTEAFF.

This clonotype was counted ten times or more. J is TRBJ1-2 and V is TRBV10-3, with D possibly TRBD1 on 6 matching bases. The CDR3 spans 16 residues. Germline loops: CDR1 ENHRY, CDR2 SYGVKD. Trimming left V 5 bases short and J 0 bases short, with 16 bases between. The CDR3 loop is CAISLSRDTSNYGYTF. In nucleotides, the CDR3 is TGTGCCATCAGTCTCTCGCGGGACACATCTAACTATGGCTACACCTTC.

The chain uses TRBV6-2 or TRBV6-3 and TRBJ2-7, with 9 nucleotides matching TRBD1. Germline V gene sequence: CDR1 MNHEY, CDR2 SVGEGT. The CDR3 is 14 residues long. The V and J ends lost 5 bases and 3 bases, in that order; junction bases with no gene match: 5. As DNA, the CDR3 is TGTGCCAGCAGTGGACAGGGGCGCTTCTACGAGCAGTACTTC. Amino acid sequence: CASSGQGRFYEQYF.

This clonotype showed up many times. The rearrangement joins TRBV6-5 to TRBJ1-1; tentatively, D is TRBD1 (5 bases). Trimming left V 4 bases short and J 1 base short, with 10 bases between. The V gene's germline CDR1 is MNHEY and CDR2 SVGAGI. The CDR3 runs 14 residues. The DNA of the CDR3 is TGTGCCAGCAGTTTGCACAGGAGGAACACTGAAGCTTTCTTT. Amino acids: CASSLHRRNTEAFF.

This clonotype was observed at least ten times. The chain has TRBV19 and TRBJ1-1, with D maybe TRBD1 (5 bases). V was clipped by 3 bases and J by 4 bases, with 15 bases between them. Germline-derived CDR1 and CDR2 are LNHDA and SQIVND (reference sequence). The CDR3 covers 15 residues. CDR3 loop: CASSISGAGGTEAFF. CDR3 nucleotide sequence: TGTGCCAGTAGTATTTCTGGCGCCGGGGGCACTGAAGCTTTCTTT.